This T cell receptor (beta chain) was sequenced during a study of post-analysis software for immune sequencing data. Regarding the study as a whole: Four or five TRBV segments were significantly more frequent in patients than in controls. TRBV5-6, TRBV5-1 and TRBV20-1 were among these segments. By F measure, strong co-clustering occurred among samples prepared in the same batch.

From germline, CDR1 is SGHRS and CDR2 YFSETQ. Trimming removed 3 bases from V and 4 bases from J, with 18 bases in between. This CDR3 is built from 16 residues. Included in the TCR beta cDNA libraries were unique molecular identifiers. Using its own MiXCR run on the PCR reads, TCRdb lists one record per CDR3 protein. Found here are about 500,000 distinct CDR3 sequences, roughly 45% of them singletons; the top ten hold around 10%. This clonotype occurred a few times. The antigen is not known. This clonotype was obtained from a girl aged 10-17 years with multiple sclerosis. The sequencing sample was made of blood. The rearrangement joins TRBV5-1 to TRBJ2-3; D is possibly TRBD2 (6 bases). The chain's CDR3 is CASSWEHGSFADTQYF. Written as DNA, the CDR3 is TGCGCCAGCAGCTGGGAGCACGGGAGCTTCGCAGATACGCAGTATTTT.